This T cell receptor (beta chain) stems from a study of blood T cell repertoires in COVID-19 (dated by TCRdb to the early 2020s). About the investigation overall: Samples covering the acute and convalescent phases of COVID-19 were provided by collaborators in the United States, Italy and Spain. The prospective study material was composed of cDNA or gDNA derived from T cells, B-cell-depleted T cells, or PBMCs. The dataset comprised deeply sampled blood TCRbeta repertoires from subjects exposed to, actively infected with, or recovered from COVID-19. The repertoires were released in a freely available public database meant as a resource for research on the immune response to SARS-CoV-2. Samples were obtained from the ongoing ImmuneRACE study (first 160 participants) and from 950 to 1,500 subjects provided by 6 global collaborators. Sample metadata almost always included a de-identified subject ID, COVID-19 status, age in years and sex. Where available, HLA class I and class II types were taken from metadata supplied by the sample provider and were not determined by assay-based typing.

At the junction V is shortened by 6 bases and J by 6 bases, with 14 bases in between. Taken from the germline V gene, the CDR1 and CDR2 loops are MDHEN and SYDVKM. Its CDR3 holds 14 amino acids, cysteine through phenylalanine. The read is trimmed to its CDR3 DNA, 42 bases read in frame from base 1. Each collaborating institution followed its own protocols to collect whole blood in K2EDTA tubes. For TCRbeta analysis, collaborator samples were shipped as frozen whole blood, as isolated PBMCs, or as DNA extracted from either sample type. Paper-wide results and their limitations: The amount of clinical and demographic metadata varied by source and participant and was provided uncurated.

A word on this clone: It lacks a known antigen. Per-base quality was not reported, and no clone a single base away is much larger than it.

The immunoSEQ Assay, a bias-controlled multiplex PCR, was used to amplify TCRbeta CDR3 regions from genomic DNA. Processing in the source paper ran as follows. Within the assay, amplification of reference gene primers was used to estimate how many nucleated cells each sample contained. To quantify the absolute abundance of each unique TCRbeta CDR3 rearrangement, sequence reads were collapsed and filtered. For each sample, productive Simpson clonality was calculated by taking the square root of Simpson's diversity index across productive rearrangements. Imported from immuneACCESS, the table was reduced by TCRdb to in-frame sequences with V and J called. These copies leave out some clones; in studies compared against another copy, an unresolved V gene accounts for under half, and the cause of the remainder is not known. V and J calls plus clone size are reproduced from that table; the DNA served to infer D and trimming. A total of about 180,000 clones appear in this sample, approximately 88% of them only once. The ten largest clonotypes hold 4% to 5% of the sample.

Specimen: peripheral blood. The rearrangement joined TRBV28 to TRBJ2-2; tentative D gene TRBD2, with 6 bases matching. This sequence originates from a young woman with acute or convalescent COVID-19. The sequenced DNA is TGTGCCAGCAGGAGTGGAGGGTCACCCGGGGAGCTGTTTTTT. This encodes CASRSGGSPGELFF.